The 30 T cell receptor beta chains listed next were all sequenced from one sample in a study of CD8 T cells in Susac syndrome. With random hexamers, reverse transcription was performed on about 0.5 to 1 ug of RNA. From the immunoSEQ multiplex PCR reads, TCRdb called clonotypes with MiXCR, one entry per CDR3 protein. Among around 200,000 distinct CDR3 sequences, 85% to 95% were seen once, and the ten largest hold 0.1%. Sequencing input: CD4+ T cells from PBMCs. These receptors all stem from a human donor in good health.

The chain links TRBV20-1 to TRBJ2-6; D not certain. Germline V gene data show CDR1 as DFQATT and CDR2 as SNEGSKA (reference sequence). Trimming shortened V by 6 bases and J by 4 bases, and 16 bases separated the two germline ends. There are 15 residues in the CDR3. This CDR3 is CSAFAVASGANVLTF. The CDR3 DNA reads as TGCAGTGCCTTTGCCGTAGCTTCCGGGGCCAACGTCCTGACTTTC.

V usage is TRBV24-1 and J usage is TRBJ1-2; the D is unclear. Germline V CDR1 and CDR2: KGHDR, SFDVKD. The CDR3 is made up of 15 amino acids. The ends were cut back, 4 bases at V and 6 bases at J, with 17 bases in the middle. The CDR3 DNA follows: TGTGCCACCAGTGACCCTTGGACCGGGGAGGATGGCTACACCTTC. Its translation: CATSDPWTGEDGYTF.

This chain joins TRBV20-1 and TRBJ2-5; no reliable D call. Germline assignment: CDR1 DFQATT and CDR2 SNEGSKA (reference sequence). This CDR3 is 12 amino acids long. Trimming took off 3 bases at V and 5 bases at J, with 10 bases between the two ends. The CDR3 DNA follows: TGCAGTGCTAGGGCCCCTGGGGAGACCCAGTACTTC. Translating gives CSARAPGETQYF.

This rearrangement joins TRBV29-1 to TRBJ1-1; 11 bases fit TRBD1. The CDR3 is 13 residues long. The trim removed 7 bases at V and 5 bases at J, leaving 6 bases unmatched. The V gene's germline CDR1 is SQVTM and CDR2 ANQGSEA. CDR3: CSAWTGGGTEAFF. The CDR3 DNA follows: TGCAGCGCCTGGACAGGGGGCGGGACTGAAGCTTTCTTT.

This clonotype was counted between two and nine times. This chain links TRBV7-2 with TRBJ2-7, with 7 bases matching TRBD1. Germline V gene data show CDR1 as SGHTA and CDR2 as FQGNSA. The junction had 5 bases not matched to a gene; V was cut back by 6 bases and J by 0 bases. The CDR3 sequence is 14 residues long. The CDR3 protein is CASSPQGTSYEQYF. The CDR3 DNA sequence: TGTGCCAGCAGTCCACAGGGGACCTCCTACGAGCAGTACTTC. The whole variable domain, remainder taken from reference TRBV7-2 and TRBJ2-7, is GAGVSQSPSNKVTEKGKDVELRCDPISGHTALYWYRQSLGQGLEFLIYFQGNSAPDKSGLPSDRFSAERTGGSVSTLTIQRTQQEDSAVYLCASSPQGTSYEQYFGPGTRLTVT.

The sample holds one count of this clonotype. The V gene is TRBV24-1, the J gene TRBJ1-1; D not resolved. CDR3 length: 13 residues. V lost 3 bases and J 1 base, leaving 5 bases between the germline ends. Germline CDR1 is KGHDR and CDR2 is SFDVKD. CDR3 protein: CATSDGENTEAFF. In DNA, the CDR3 is TGTGCCACCAGTGATGGGGAGAACACTGAAGCTTTCTTT.

This clonotype was recorded once. The genes are TRBV7-6 and TRBJ2-1; D unresolved. Between the trimmed V and J ends, which lost 1 base and 0 bases, there was a span of 10 bases. The germline gives CDR1 SGHVS, CDR2 FNYEAQ. The CDR3 sequence is 16 residues long. CDR3 bases: TGTGCCAGCAGCTTAGTGGCCCGGTTCTCCTACAATGAGCAGTTCTTC. Amino acid sequence: CASSLVARFSYNEQFF.

This chain connects TRBV28 to TRBJ1-2; unclear D gene. Per the germline V gene, CDR1 is MDHEN and CDR2 is SYDVKM. Trimming stripped 6 bases from V and 3 bases from J, with 14 bases between. The CDR3 is made up of 14 amino acids. The CDR3 loop is CASREEGGHYGYTF. The CDR3, as DNA: TGTGCCAGCAGGGAGGAGGGCGGGCACTATGGCTACACCTTC.

The gene calls are TRBV7-2 and TRBJ2-1, with 7 bases identical to TRBD2. The V gene end was trimmed by 5 bases and the J gene end by 4 bases; junction bases not matched to a gene: 5. The CDR3 is 14 amino acids. Germline V CDR1 and CDR2: SGHTA, FQGNSA. CDR3 bases: TGTGCCAGCAGCGGAGGACTAGGTTACAATGAGCAGTTCTTC. Its protein product is CASSGGLGYNEQFF.

The chain carries TRBV20-1 and TRBJ1-5; D is uncertain. This CDR3 spans 13 amino acids. Germline V gene lookup returns CDR1 DFQATT and CDR2 SNEGSKA (reference sequence). With 6 bases removed from V and 1 base from J, the gap between germline ends came to 10 bases. This CDR3 reads CSAPQTSNQPQHF. Written as DNA, the CDR3 is TGCAGTGCGCCCCAGACAAGCAATCAGCCCCAGCATTTT.

This chain joins TRBV6-2 or TRBV6-3 and TRBJ1-6, with 10 bases that match TRBD1. The CDR3 runs 16 residues. Per the germline V gene, CDR1 is MNHEY and CDR2 is SVGEGT. The J segment lost 8 bases and the V segment lost 6 bases, leaving 10 bases of the junction unmatched. The CDR3 DNA follows: TGTGCCAGCAGGCCGGGACAGGGGCGCCGTGATTCACCCCTCCACTTT. Translation: CASRPGQGRRDSPLHF.

The rearrangement joins TRBV29-1 to TRBJ1-2; a weak D match, TRBD1 (5 bases). The germline CDR1 and CDR2 sequences are SQVTM and ANQGSEA. V was pared by 7 bases and J by 2 bases, with 11 bases between. This CDR3 comprises 12 residues. The CDR3 spells CSAQGTNYGYTF. The CDR3 DNA sequence: TGCAGCGCCCAGGGAACGAACTATGGCTACACCTTC.

The V gene is TRBV7-9, the J gene TRBJ1-5, with D unresolved. Germline V gene sequence: CDR1 SEHNR, CDR2 FQNEAQ (reference sequence). V was cut by 5 bases and J by 5 bases, with 10 bases left in between. This CDR3 region has 13 residues. The CDR3 nucleotides read TGTGCCAGCAGCGACCGGGAGCATCAGCCCCAGCATTTT. It codes for CASSDREHQPQHF.

The rearrangement links TRBV20-1 to TRBJ1-2; D gene ambiguous. The CDR3 contains 13 residues. From germline, CDR1 is DFQATT and CDR2 SNEGSKA (reference sequence). Trimming took off 5 bases at V and 2 bases at J, with 12 bases between the two ends. CDR3: CSAPLTGNYGYTF. The CDR3, as DNA: TGCAGTGCTCCCTTGACGGGGAACTATGGCTACACCTTC.

J is TRBJ2-1 and V is TRBV29-1; weak D call: TRBD2 (7 bases). The CDR3 loop spans 14 amino acids. Trimming removed 6 bases from V and 10 bases from J, with 22 bases in between. Germline CDR1 is SQVTM and CDR2 is ANQGSEA. CDR3 DNA sequence: TGCAGCGTCCCGAGGGGGGGGCGAGCATGGGAGCAGTTCTTC. This translates into CSVPRGGRAWEQFF.

The gene calls are TRBV2 and TRBJ1-6; D may be TRBD1 (5 bases). This CDR3 contains 13 residues. The germline V gene has CDR1 SNHLY and CDR2 FYNNEI. The V gene lost 6 bases and the J gene lost 10 bases, with 13 bases spanning the gap. The CDR3 here is CASSGDLSSPLHF. The CDR3 DNA is TGTGCCAGCAGCGGGGACTTGAGCTCACCCCTCCACTTT.

The chain joins TRBV19 to TRBJ1-1, with a weak D call TRBD1 (5 bases). The ends were cut back, 10 bases at V and 3 bases at J, with 15 bases in the middle. Germline V gives CDR1 LNHDA, CDR2 SQIVND (reference sequence). CDR3 length equals 13 residues. The CDR3 loop reads CATSRRQYTEAFF. DNA for the CDR3: TGTGCCACCTCCCGCCGACAGTACACTGAAGCTTTCTTT. Looking up the rest from reference TRBV19 and TRBJ1-1 gives the full variable domain: DGGITQSPKYLFRKEGQNVTLSCEQNLNHDAMYWYRQDPGQGLRLIYYSQIVNDFQKGDIAEGYSVSREKKESFPLTVTSAQKNPTAFYLCATSRRQYTEAFFGQGTRLTVV.

This clonotype is a singleton in its sample. V is TRBV7-9 and J is TRBJ2-4; D is unclear. Trimming cost V 5 bases and J 4 bases, with 12 bases left between them. Germline CDR1 SEHNR, CDR2 FQNEAQ (reference sequence). The CDR3 is 14 residues long. The CDR3 loop is CASSPADVKNIQYF. In DNA form, the CDR3 reads TGTGCCAGCAGCCCAGCTGACGTTAAAAACATTCAGTACTTC. Combining the CDR3 with reference TRBV7-9 and TRBJ2-4 gives the whole variable domain DTGVSQNPRHKITKRGQNVTFRCDPISEHNRLYWYRQTLGQGPEFLTYFQNEAQLEKSRLLSDRFSAERPKGSFSTLEIQRTEQGDSAMYLCASSPADVKNIQYFGAGTRLSVL.

The CDR3 DNA reads as TGTGCCAGCAGCAAACAGGCGGCGGATCGGATTGGCTACACCTTC. As protein: CASSKQAADRIGYTF. The rearrangement uses TRBV3-1 and TRBJ1-2, with a possible D match to TRBD1 (5 bases). The CDR3 spans 15 residues. Germline lookup yields CDR1 LGHDT and CDR2 YNNKEL (reference sequence). Trimming took off 5 bases at V and 7 bases at J, with 20 bases between the two ends. Variable domain in full (rest from reference TRBV3-1 and TRBJ1-2): DTAVSQTPKYLVTQMGNDKSIKCEQNLGHDTMYWYKQDSKKFLKIMFSYNNKELIINETVPNRFSPKSPDKAHLNLHINSLELGDSAVYFCASSKQAADRIGYTFGSGTRLTVV.

J is TRBJ2-7 and V is TRBV27; 7 positions agree with TRBD1. The length of the CDR3 is 14 residues. Germline V gene sequence: CDR1 MNHEY, CDR2 SMNVEV (reference sequence). V shed 6 bases and J 3 bases; nucleotides not matched to a gene: 8. CDR3 coding DNA: TGTGCCAGCAGCCAAGCCCCAGGGGGCTACGAGCAGTACTTC. It encodes CASSQAPGGYEQYF.

This clonotype occurred once. This chain links TRBV4-3 with TRBJ2-2; perhaps TRBD2 as D (6 bases). Germline lookup yields CDR1 LGHNA and CDR2 YSLEER. The V end was cut by 4 bases, the J end by 2 bases, with 11 bases between. The CDR3 totals 15 residues. The CDR3 protein is CASSPATSNTGELFF. The CDR3, as DNA: TGCGCCAGCAGCCCAGCGACTAGTAACACCGGGGAGCTGTTTTTT.

This chain uses TRBV25-1 with TRBJ2-7; 9 bases fit TRBD1. The V and J ends lost 6 bases and 0 bases, in that order; junction bases with no gene match: 3. This CDR3 is 14 amino acids long. Germline CDR1 is MGHDK and CDR2 is SYGVNS. This CDR3 reads CASRGTGSSYEQYF. The DNA for the CDR3 is TGTGCCAGCAGGGGGACAGGGAGCTCCTACGAGCAGTACTTC.

The V call is TRBV11-2, the J call TRBJ2-3; perhaps D is TRBD1 or TRBD2 (6 bases each). The V and J ends lost 3 bases and 1 base respectively, with 11 bases between them. This CDR3 spans 15 amino acids. Germline CDR1 SGHAT, CDR2 FQNNGV. CDR3 in amino acids: CASSLLGGGTDTQYF. CDR3 bases: TGTGCCAGCAGCTTGCTCGGGGGCGGCACAGATACGCAGTATTTT.

V gene TRBV6-1 combines with J gene TRBJ1-2; D unclear. Per the germline V gene, CDR1 is MNHNS and CDR2 is SASEGT. V lost 5 bases to trimming and J lost 0 bases, with 4 bases between them. The CDR3 consists of 12 residues. CDR3 DNA: TGTGCCAGCAGTACGACTAACTATGGCTACACCTTC. It codes for CASSTTNYGYTF.

V gene TRBV6-1 combines with J gene TRBJ2-7; TRBD1 aligns across 9 bases. CDR1 is MNHNS and CDR2 is SASEGT in the germline V gene. The CDR3 has 14 amino acids. J gave up 5 bases and V 5 bases, and 7 bases lay outside the gene matches. The DNA for the CDR3 is TGTGCCAGCAGTAGCCCCGGGACAGGGCACGAGCAGTACGTC. It yields the protein CASSSPGTGHEQYV.

This clonotype appeared once. The gene calls are TRBV20-1 and TRBJ1-1; perhaps TRBD1 as D (6 bases). From germline, CDR1 is DFQATT and CDR2 SNEGSKA (reference sequence). The CDR3 length is 12 residues. V lost 5 bases and J 6 bases, leaving 13 bases between the germline ends. This chain's CDR3 is CSAHTGRAEAFF. CDR3 nucleotide sequence: TGCAGTGCTCACACAGGGAGAGCTGAAGCTTTCTTT.

The chain joins TRBV12-3 or TRBV12-4 to TRBJ1-5; D not resolved. Trimming removed 6 bases at V and 1 base at J, with 10 bases between. The CDR3 sequence is 14 residues long. CDR3 sequence (DNA): TGTGCCAGCAGCCCGACCTTAAGCAATCAGCCCCAGCATTTT. Its protein product is CASSPTLSNQPQHF.

The V call is TRBV9, the J call TRBJ1-2, with D uncertain. Germline CDR1 reads SGDLS; CDR2 reads YYNGEE. The CDR3 extends over 16 amino acids. V lost 1 base to trimming and J lost 6 bases, with 19 bases between them. The CDR3 region is CASSVSTRRRANGYTF. CDR3 DNA: TGTGCCAGCAGCGTATCAACCCGGCGGAGGGCGAATGGCTACACCTTC.

J is TRBJ2-5 and V is TRBV6-1; maybe TRBD2 (5 bases). Germline V gene lookup returns CDR1 MNHNS and CDR2 SASEGT. Trimming stripped 8 bases from V and 1 base from J, with 14 bases between. The CDR3 totals 14 residues. The CDR3 nucleotides are TGTGCCAGCGGAACGGACTGGAGCCAAGAGACCCAGTACTTC. Its translation is CASGTDWSQETQYF.

The V and J genes are TRBV11-2 and TRBJ2-7; 10 bases are a match to TRBD1. Losses at the gene ends were 5 bases for V and 5 bases for J; bases not matched to a gene: 3. Germline-derived CDR1 and CDR2 are SGHAT and FQNNGV. The CDR3 extends over 13 amino acids. The CDR3 protein is CASSGDRGNEQYF. Written as DNA, the CDR3 is TGTGCCAGCAGCGGGGACAGGGGCAACGAGCAGTACTTC.